This TCR beta chain was obtained from a study of blood T cell repertoires in COVID-19. In the study overall: Researchers got acute and convalescent COVID-19 samples from the United States, Italy and Spain.

The authors' processing: Amplification of reference gene primers provided the estimated nucleated cell counts. Measured with immunoSEQ multiplex PCR; TCRdb has only the in-frame clones, and not every one. V and J calls and clone size come straight from that table; D and trimming were deduced from the DNA. The sample carries about 150,000 clones, approximately 83% recorded once. Trimming pared 8 bases from V and 8 bases from J, leaving 12 bases between. This CDR3 is built from 11 residues. CDR1 MNHEY and CDR2 SVGAGI come from the germline V gene. Sample: peripheral blood. The clonotype was recovered from a woman between 55 and 75 years old with acute or convalescent COVID-19. The chain combines TRBV6-5 with TRBJ1-2, with D possibly TRBD1 on 5 matching bases. This chain's CDR3 is CASLGGLGYTF. Here the CDR3 DNA reads TGTGCCAGCTTGGGGGGTCTCGGCTACACCTTC.